This entry concerns a single TCR beta chain. V shed 1 base and J shed 6 bases, with 6 bases lying between them. The CDR3 sequence is 12 residues long. The data derive from a study of early T cells in non-severe SARS-CoV-2 infection. TCRdb redid the calling of the 5' RACE reads with MiXCR, one entry per CDR3 protein. The table shows roughly 24,000 distinct CDR3 sequences, with about 5% occurring only once. Sequenced: whole blood. The TCR comes from an adult who was a healthcare worker with PCR-confirmed SARS-CoV-2 infection or an uninfected control (not recorded which). The chain joins TRBV12-3 or TRBV12-4 to TRBJ1-2; no firm D call. CDR3 sequence reads: CASSLGTDGYTF. The CDR3 DNA sequence: TGTGCCAGCAGTTTAGGGACGGATGGCTACACCTTC.